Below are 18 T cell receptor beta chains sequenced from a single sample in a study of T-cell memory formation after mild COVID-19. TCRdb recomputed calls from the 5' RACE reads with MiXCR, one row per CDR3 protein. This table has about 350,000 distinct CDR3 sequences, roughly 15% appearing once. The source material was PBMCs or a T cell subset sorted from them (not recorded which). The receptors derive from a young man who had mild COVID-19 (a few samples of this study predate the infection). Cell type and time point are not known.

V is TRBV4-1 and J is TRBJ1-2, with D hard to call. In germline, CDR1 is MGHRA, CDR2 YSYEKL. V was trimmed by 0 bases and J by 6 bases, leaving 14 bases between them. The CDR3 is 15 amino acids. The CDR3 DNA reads TGCGCCAGCAGCCAAGATCTAGTTCGATGGGATGGCTACACCTTC. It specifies CASSQDLVRWDGYTF.

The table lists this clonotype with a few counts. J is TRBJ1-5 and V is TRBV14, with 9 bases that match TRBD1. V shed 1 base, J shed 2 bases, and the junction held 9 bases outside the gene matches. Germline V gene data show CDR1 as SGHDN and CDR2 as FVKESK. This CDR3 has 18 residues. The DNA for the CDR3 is TGTGCCAGCAGCCAAGGCGGGACAGGGTTGTTTGGCAATCAGCCCCAGCATTTT. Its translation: CASSQGGTGLFGNQPQHF.

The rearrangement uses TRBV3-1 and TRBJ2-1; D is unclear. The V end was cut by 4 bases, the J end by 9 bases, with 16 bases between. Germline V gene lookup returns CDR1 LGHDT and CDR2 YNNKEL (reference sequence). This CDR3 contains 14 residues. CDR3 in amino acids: CASSPRAEGGEQFF. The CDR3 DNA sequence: TGTGCCAGCAGCCCAAGGGCGGAAGGCGGTGAGCAGTTCTTC.

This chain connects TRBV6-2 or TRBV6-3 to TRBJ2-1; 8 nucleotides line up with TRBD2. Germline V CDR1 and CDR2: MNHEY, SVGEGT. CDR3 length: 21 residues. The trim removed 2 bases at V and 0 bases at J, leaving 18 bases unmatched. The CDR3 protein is CASSYKVRVDQRGSSYNEQFF. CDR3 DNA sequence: TGTGCCAGCAGTTACAAGGTTCGGGTGGACCAGCGGGGGAGCTCCTACAATGAGCAGTTCTTC.

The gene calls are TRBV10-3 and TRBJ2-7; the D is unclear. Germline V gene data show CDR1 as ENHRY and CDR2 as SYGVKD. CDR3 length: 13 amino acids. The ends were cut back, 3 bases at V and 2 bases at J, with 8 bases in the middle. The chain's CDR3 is CAISDQDPYEQYF. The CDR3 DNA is TGTGCCATCAGTGACCAGGATCCCTACGAGCAGTACTTC.

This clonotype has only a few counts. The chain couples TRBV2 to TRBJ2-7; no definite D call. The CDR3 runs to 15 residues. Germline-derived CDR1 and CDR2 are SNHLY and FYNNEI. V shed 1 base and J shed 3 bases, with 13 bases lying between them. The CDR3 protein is CASSEGVVRSYEQYF. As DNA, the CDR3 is TGTGCCAGCAGTGAAGGGGTGGTACGGAGCTACGAGCAGTACTTC.

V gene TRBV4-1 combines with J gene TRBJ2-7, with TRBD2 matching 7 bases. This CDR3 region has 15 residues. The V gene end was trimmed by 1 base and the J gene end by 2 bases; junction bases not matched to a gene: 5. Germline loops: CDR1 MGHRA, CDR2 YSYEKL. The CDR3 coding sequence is TGCGCCAGCAGCCAAGCGGGGGGATCCCCCTACGAGCAGTACTTC. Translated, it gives CASSQAGGSPYEQYF.

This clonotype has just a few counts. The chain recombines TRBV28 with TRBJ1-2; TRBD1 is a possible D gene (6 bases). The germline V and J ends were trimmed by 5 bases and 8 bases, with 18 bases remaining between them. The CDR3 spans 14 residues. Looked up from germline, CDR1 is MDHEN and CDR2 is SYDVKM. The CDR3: CASSTLGRGRGYTF. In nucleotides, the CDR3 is TGTGCCAGCAGTACCTTGGGCAGGGGAAGAGGCTACACCTTC.

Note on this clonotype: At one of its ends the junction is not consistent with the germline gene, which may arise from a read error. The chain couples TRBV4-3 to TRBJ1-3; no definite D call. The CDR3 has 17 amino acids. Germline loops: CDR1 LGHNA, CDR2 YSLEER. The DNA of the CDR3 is TGCGCCAGCAGCCAAGACTGGTCAATGTGGTTTGGAGACACCATATATTTT. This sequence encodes CASSQDWSMWFGDTIYF.

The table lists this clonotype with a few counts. The CDR3 sequence: CASSQVGRGRHGYTF. Here the CDR3 DNA reads TGCGCCAGCAGCCAAGTGGGCAGGGGCAGGCATGGCTACACCTTC. The chain combines TRBV4-1 with TRBJ1-2; TRBD1 is a possible D gene (6 bases). Germline assignment: CDR1 MGHRA and CDR2 YSYEKL. This CDR3 has 15 residues. V lost 1 base and J 6 bases, leaving 15 bases between the germline ends.

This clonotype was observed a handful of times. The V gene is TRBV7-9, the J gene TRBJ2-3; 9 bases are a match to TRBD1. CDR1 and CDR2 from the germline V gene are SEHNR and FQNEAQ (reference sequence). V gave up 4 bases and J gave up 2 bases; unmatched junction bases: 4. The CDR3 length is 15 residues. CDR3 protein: CASSYGTGITDTQYF. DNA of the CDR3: TGTGCCAGCAGCTACGGGACAGGGATCACAGATACGCAGTATTTT. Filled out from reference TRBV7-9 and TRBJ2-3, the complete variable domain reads DTGVSQNPRHKITKRGQNVTFRCDPISEHNRLYWYRQTLGQGPEFLTYFQNEAQLEKSRLLSDRFSAERPKGSFSTLEIQRTEQGDSAMYLCASSYGTGITDTQYFGPGTRLTVL.

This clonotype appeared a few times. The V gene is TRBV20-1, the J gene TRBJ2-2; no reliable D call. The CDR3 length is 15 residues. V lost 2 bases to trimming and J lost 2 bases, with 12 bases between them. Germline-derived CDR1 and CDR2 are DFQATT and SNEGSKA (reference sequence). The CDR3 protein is CSARNRLLNTGELFF. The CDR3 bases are TGCAGTGCTAGAAACCGACTCCTCAACACCGGGGAGCTGTTTTTT.

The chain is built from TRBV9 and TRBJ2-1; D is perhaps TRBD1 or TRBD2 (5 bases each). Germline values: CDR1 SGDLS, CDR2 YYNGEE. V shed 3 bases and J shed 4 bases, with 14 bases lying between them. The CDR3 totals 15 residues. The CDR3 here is CASSAELGVYNEQFF. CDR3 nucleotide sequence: TGTGCCAGCAGCGCGGAACTGGGGGTATACAATGAGCAGTTCTTC.

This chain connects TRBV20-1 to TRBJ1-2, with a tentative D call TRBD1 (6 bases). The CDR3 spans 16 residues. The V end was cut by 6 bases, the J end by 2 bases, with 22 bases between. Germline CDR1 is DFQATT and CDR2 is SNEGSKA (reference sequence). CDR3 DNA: TGCAGTGCCCGGAATCCGGGACAAAGTTTAAACTATGGCTACACCTTC. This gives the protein CSARNPGQSLNYGYTF.

CDR3 nucleotides: TGTGCCAGCAGGACAGCGTCCTATGGCTACACCTTC. This encodes CASRTASYGYTF. The chain couples TRBV12-3 or TRBV12-4 to TRBJ1-2, with a weak D call TRBD1 (5 bases). Trimming shortened V by 6 bases and J by 4 bases, and 9 bases separated the two germline ends. The CDR3 has 12 amino acids.

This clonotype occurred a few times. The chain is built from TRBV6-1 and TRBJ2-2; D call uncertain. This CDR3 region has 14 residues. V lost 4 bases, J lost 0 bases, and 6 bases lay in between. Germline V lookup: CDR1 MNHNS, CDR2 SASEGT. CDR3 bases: TGTGCCAGCAGTGGGCAGCCGAACACCGGGGAGCTGTTTTTT. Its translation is CASSGQPNTGELFF.

Written as DNA, the CDR3 is TGTGCCAGCAGCCGGCCCGCCGGCACTGAAGCTTTCTTT. The encoded protein is CASSRPAGTEAFF. This chain links TRBV6-5 with TRBJ1-1; no clear D gene. The germline gives CDR1 MNHEY, CDR2 SVGAGI. CDR3 length equals 13 residues. Trimming cost V 6 bases and J 4 bases, with 12 bases left between them.

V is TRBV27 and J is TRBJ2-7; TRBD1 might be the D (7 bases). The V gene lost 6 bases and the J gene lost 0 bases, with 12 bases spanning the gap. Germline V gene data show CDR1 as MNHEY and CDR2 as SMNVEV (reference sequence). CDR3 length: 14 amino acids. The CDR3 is CASSRGTASYEQYF. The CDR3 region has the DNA TGTGCCAGCAGCCGCGGGACAGCCTCCTACGAGCAGTACTTC.